The 30 T cell receptor beta chains presented below share a single source sample, sequenced in a study of brain metastases from non-small cell lung cancer. This table comes from immunoSEQ multiplex PCR, and its TCRdb copy is limited to in-frame clones, with some not included. The sample has roughly 4,700 clones, about four fifths seen once. The specimen was primary lung tumor tissue. The receptor source for this set is a donor at least 40 years old with non-small cell lung cancer.

The V gene is TRBV18, the J gene TRBJ1-2, with TRBD1 as a possible D gene (6 bases). CDR1 KGHSH and CDR2 LQKENI come from the germline V gene. The CDR3 extends over 15 amino acids. Trimming pared 3 bases from V and 6 bases from J, leaving 17 bases between. The CDR3 region has the DNA TGTGCCAGCTCACCGACCCAAGAGGGGGAGGATGGCTACACCTTC. It specifies CASSPTQEGEDGYTF.

In this sample, this clone turned up a few times. This chain uses TRBV30 with TRBJ1-5, with D possibly TRBD1 on 5 matching bases. With 1 base removed from V and 7 bases from J, the gap between germline ends came to 11 bases. The CDR3 has 13 amino acids. CDR1 and CDR2 from the germline V gene are GTSNPN and SVGIG (reference sequence). The CDR3 loop is CAWSAGDPQPQHF. CDR3 DNA sequence: TGTGCCTGGAGTGCGGGGGATCCCCAGCCCCAGCATTTT.

The chain combines TRBV30 with TRBJ2-2, with a tentative D call TRBD1 (5 bases). V was cut by 1 base and J by 3 bases, with 6 bases left in between. Germline V gene data show CDR1 as GTSNPN and CDR2 as SVGIG (reference sequence). CDR3 length equals 13 residues. In nucleotides, the CDR3 is TGTGCCTGGAGTGCAGGGTACACCGGGGAGCTGTTTTTT. This gives the protein CAWSAGYTGELFF.

This clone appeared a single time. The rearrangement links TRBV7-2 to TRBJ1-5; D may be TRBD1 (6 bases). The CDR3 spans 15 residues. Germline V gene lookup returns CDR1 SGHTA and CDR2 FQGNSA. Between the trimmed V and J ends, which lost 2 bases and 6 bases, there was a span of 14 bases. CDR3 bases: TGTGCCAGCAGCTTAAGGGGGGGGGCCGTTCAGCCCCAGCATTTT. Translation gives CASSLRGGAVQPQHF.

The genes are TRBV3-1 (or the pseudogene TRBV3-2) and TRBJ1-4; D gene unclear. Per germline, CDR1 LGHDT and CDR2 YNNKEL (reference sequence). V was cut by 1 base and J by 7 bases, with 13 bases left in between. The length of the CDR3 is 15 residues. Here the CDR3 DNA reads TGTGCCAGCAGCCAAGGGGCCCTAGGTGGTGAAAAACTGTTTTTT. Translation gives CASSQGALGGEKLFF.

The rearrangement links TRBV5-5 to TRBJ2-1, with a possible D match to TRBD1 (6 bases). V gave up 4 bases and J gave up 10 bases, with 15 bases separating them. Germline V gene lookup returns CDR1 SGHKS and CDR2 YYEKEE (reference sequence). This CDR3 comprises 13 residues. CDR3 in amino acids: CASSNPTGSEQFF. In DNA, the CDR3 is TGTGCCAGCAGCAACCCGACAGGTAGCGAGCAGTTCTTC.

The chain combines TRBV4-3 with TRBJ1-1; D is possibly TRBD1 (5 bases). Germline assignment: CDR1 LGHNA and CDR2 YSLEER. V lost 3 bases, J lost 6 bases, and 17 bases lay in between. The CDR3 is made up of 15 amino acids. CDR3 protein: CASSQERDRTAEAFF. CDR3 bases: TGCGCCAGCAGCCAGGAGAGGGACCGAACGGCTGAAGCTTTCTTT.

The chain uses TRBV7-2 and TRBJ2-1; TRBD2 agrees at 14 bases. The germline V gene has CDR1 SGHTA and CDR2 FQGNSA. V gave up 1 base and J gave up 8 bases; unmatched junction bases: 4. CDR3 length: 16 amino acids. CDR3 DNA: TGTGCCAGCAGCTTAGGACTAGCGGGGGGGCTGTATGAGCAGTTCTTC. This codes for CASSLGLAGGLYEQFF.

The CDR3: CASSLGLGAAFF. The CDR3 nucleotides are TGTGCCAGCAGTTTAGGATTAGGGGCCGCTTTCTTT. The chain links TRBV28 to TRBJ1-1, with D tentatively TRBD1 (5 bases). The V end lost 2 bases, the J end lost 11 bases, and 12 bases lay between the germline ends. Looked up from germline, CDR1 is MDHEN and CDR2 is SYDVKM. This CDR3 spans 12 amino acids.

The V gene is TRBV18, the J gene TRBJ2-1; D remains unclear. This CDR3 has 15 amino acids. Germline V gene lookup returns CDR1 KGHSH and CDR2 LQKENI. V was trimmed by 2 bases and J by 8 bases, leaving 16 bases between them. The CDR3 loop is CASSPEQAFGHEQFF. The CDR3 DNA follows: TGTGCCAGCTCACCAGAGCAGGCCTTCGGGCATGAGCAGTTCTTC. Full variable domain (outside the CDR3, taken from reference TRBV18 and TRBJ2-1): NAGVMQNPRHLVRRRGQEARLRCSPMKGHSHVYWYRQLPEEGLKFMVYLQKENIIDESGMPKERFSAEFPKEGPSILRIQQVVRGDSAAYFCASSPEQAFGHEQFFGPGTRLTVL.

This chain links TRBV6-5 with TRBJ1-2; D is unclear. The CDR3 is made up of 15 amino acids. V was trimmed by 1 base and J by 8 bases, leaving 17 bases between them. In germline, CDR1 is MNHEY, CDR2 SVGAGI. The CDR3 reads CASSYYGVTMKGYTF. In DNA, the CDR3 is TGTGCCAGCAGTTACTATGGGGTAACTATGAAGGGCTACACCTTC.

This sequence joins TRBV5-1 and TRBJ1-3; D is ambiguous. In germline, CDR1 is SGHRS, CDR2 YFSETQ. V was trimmed by 1 base and J by 0 bases, leaving 5 bases between them. The CDR3 extends over 14 amino acids. The CDR3 region has the DNA TGCGCCAGCAGCTTGAGCACCTCTGGAAACACCATATATTTT. Translating gives CASSLSTSGNTIYF.

This chain connects TRBV19 to TRBJ1-1, with 9 bases that match TRBD1. Germline trimming cut 6 bases from V and 3 bases from J; bases unmatched to any gene: 8. From germline, CDR1 is LNHDA and CDR2 SQIVND (reference sequence). The CDR3 has 15 amino acids. CDR3 residues: CASSFRGQGYTEAFF. The CDR3 nucleotides are TGTGCCAGTAGCTTCCGGGGACAGGGCTACACTGAAGCTTTCTTT.

CDR3 residues: CASSLVAAPDTDTQYF. Here the CDR3 DNA reads TGTGCCAGCAGCTTAGTTGCGGCCCCAGACACAGATACGCAGTATTTT. The chain combines TRBV7-2 with TRBJ2-3; D not certain. Germline V gene sequence: CDR1 SGHTA, CDR2 FQGNSA. This CDR3 spans 16 amino acids. Trimming took off 1 base at V and 2 bases at J, with 13 bases between the two ends.

V and J are TRBV5-1 and TRBJ2-5; TRBD1 is a possible D gene (5 bases). Per the germline V gene, CDR1 is SGHRS and CDR2 is YFSETQ. CDR3 length: 15 amino acids. V shed 1 base and J shed 1 base, with 11 bases lying between them. CDR3 nucleotide sequence: TGCGCCAGCAGCTTGACAGGCTCTATCCAAGAGACCCAGTACTTC. Protein: CASSLTGSIQETQYF.

This rearrangement joins TRBV18 to TRBJ2-7; maybe TRBD1 (6 bases). This CDR3 has 16 amino acids. CDR1 is KGHSH, CDR2 LQKENI, per germline. Trimming left V 3 bases short and J 1 base short, with 16 bases between. The CDR3 sequence: CASSPTPTGISYEQYV. In nucleotides, the CDR3 is TGTGCCAGCTCACCCACCCCGACAGGAATTTCCTACGAGCAGTACGTC.

This clone appeared a few times. This sequence joins TRBV5-1 and TRBJ1-4, with unresolved D. This CDR3 region has 13 residues. Between the trimmed V and J ends, which lost 6 bases and 11 bases, there was a span of 17 bases. Per the germline V gene, CDR1 is SGHRS and CDR2 is YFSETQ. The CDR3 sequence: CASKKVEEEKLFF. The CDR3 nucleotides are TGCGCCAGCAAAAAGGTAGAGGAGGAGAAACTGTTTTTT.

The J gene is TRBJ1-1, the V gene TRBV5-5; 7 bases are a match to TRBD1. Unmatched junction bases numbered 7, after V lost 1 base and J lost 1 base. This CDR3 is 16 amino acids long. The germline V gene has CDR1 SGHKS and CDR2 YYEKEE (reference sequence). In DNA, the CDR3 is TGTGCCAGCAGCTTGTTACCGACAGGGACGAACACTGAAGCTTTCTTT. This gives the protein CASSLLPTGTNTEAFF.

The chain links TRBV7-2 to TRBJ1-2; no clear D. Trimming stripped 1 base from V and 7 bases from J, with 10 bases between. The CDR3 covers 13 residues. Germline CDR1 SGHTA, CDR2 FQGNSA. The CDR3 here is CASSLEREGGYTF. In DNA form, the CDR3 reads TGTGCCAGCAGCTTAGAAAGGGAGGGTGGCTACACCTTC.

With regard to this clone: The same CDR3 also results from other DNA sequences found in this sample. The chain joins TRBV30 to TRBJ1-1; no clear D gene. The ends were cut back, 0 bases at V and 4 bases at J, with 3 bases in the middle. Germline CDR1 and CDR2: GTSNPN and SVGIG (reference sequence). This CDR3 is 11 amino acids long. In nucleotides, the CDR3 is TGTGCCTGGAGTGTACTCACTGAAGCTTTCTTT. Encoded protein: CAWSVLTEAFF.

The gene calls are TRBV7-2 and TRBJ1-2; TRBD1 matches 11 bases. The CDR3 contains 17 residues. Losses at the gene ends were 0 bases for V and 6 bases for J; bases not matched to a gene: 9. CDR1 is SGHTA and CDR2 is FQGNSA in the germline V gene. For the CDR3, the DNA is TGTGCCAGCAGCTTAGCCGGGACAGGGGGGCTGGGGGATGGCTACACCTTC. This gives the protein CASSLAGTGGLGDGYTF.

This rearrangement joins TRBV6-5 to TRBJ1-1; no definite D call. CDR1 and CDR2 (germline): MNHEY, SVGAGI. V gave up 8 bases and J gave up 0 bases, with 16 bases separating them. The CDR3 is made up of 15 amino acids. The CDR3 sequence is CASRKGAGLNTEAFF. In DNA, the CDR3 is TGTGCCAGCCGCAAGGGCGCAGGTCTGAACACTGAAGCTTTCTTT.

The V call is TRBV19, the J call TRBJ2-1, with 7 bases aligning to TRBD1. The CDR3 is 14 amino acids. The V and J ends lost 4 bases and 4 bases, in that order; junction bases with no gene match: 4. Germline V lookup: CDR1 LNHDA, CDR2 SQIVND (reference sequence). CDR3 in amino acids: CASSRGQTYNEQFF. CDR3 nucleotides: TGTGCCAGTAGTAGGGGACAGACATACAATGAGCAGTTCTTC.

The chain carries TRBV19 and TRBJ2-5, with D possibly TRBD2 on 5 matching bases. V lost 6 bases to trimming and J lost 4 bases, with 9 bases between them. CDR1 and CDR2 (germline): LNHDA, SQIVND (reference sequence). The CDR3 extends over 12 amino acids. CDR3 residues: CASRRDSETQYF. The CDR3 nucleotides are TGTGCCAGTAGGAGGGATTCAGAGACCCAGTACTTC. Filled out from reference TRBV19 and TRBJ2-5, the complete variable domain reads DGGITQSPKYLFRKEGQNVTLSCEQNLNHDAMYWYRQDPGQGLRLIYYSQIVNDFQKGDIAEGYSVSREKKESFPLTVTSAQKNPTAFYLCASRRDSETQYFGPGTRLLVL.

This chain joins TRBV6-4 and TRBJ2-1, with 13 positions matching TRBD2. CDR3 length: 17 residues. From germline, CDR1 is MRHNA and CDR2 SNTAGT. The V and J ends lost 5 bases and 5 bases, in that order; junction bases with no gene match: 9. The DNA for the CDR3 is TGTGCCAGCAGTTCGACTAGCGGGGGGCAAGGGGACAATGAGCAGTTCTTC. Amino acid sequence: CASSSTSGGQGDNEQFF.

The J gene is TRBJ2-3, the V gene TRBV6-4; the D gene is possibly TRBD2 (6 bases). The V and J ends lost 6 bases and 1 base respectively, with 14 bases between them. Germline V lookup: CDR1 MRHNA, CDR2 SNTAGT. The CDR3 is 15 residues long. CDR3 coding DNA: TGTGCCAGCAGCCTCACGGGGGACGGCACAGATACGCAGTATTTT. Protein product: CASSLTGDGTDTQYF.

Worth noting for this clone: The sample holds other DNA sequences that translate to the same CDR3. The rearrangement links TRBV5-6 to TRBJ1-1; no firm D call. Between the trimmed V and J ends, which lost 2 bases and 1 base, there was a span of 12 bases. The CDR3 is 15 amino acids. The germline V gene has CDR1 SGHDT and CDR2 YYEEEE. The CDR3 loop reads CASSLRRTENTEAFF. CDR3 DNA sequence: TGTGCCAGCAGCTTAAGGAGGACGGAGAACACTGAAGCTTTCTTT.

The chain uses TRBV27 and TRBJ2-6; D gene uncertain. The germline V gene encodes CDR1 MNHEY and CDR2 SMNVEV (reference sequence). Trimming pared 3 bases from V and 4 bases from J, leaving 4 bases between. This CDR3 is 13 amino acids long. The CDR3 loop reads CASSFNGANVLTF. CDR3 bases: TGTGCCAGCAGTTTCAACGGGGCCAACGTCCTGACTTTC.

The chain joins TRBV11-1 to TRBJ1-2; 10 bases match TRBD1. J lost 12 bases, V lost 7 bases, and 20 bases had no gene match. Germline lookup yields CDR1 SGHAT and CDR2 FQDESV (reference sequence). The CDR3 spans 16 residues. The CDR3 reads CASMHQPGQGPAIHTF. DNA for the CDR3: TGTGCCAGCATGCACCAACCGGGACAGGGGCCCGCAATTCACACCTTC.

Worth noting for this clone: One end of the junction fails to match germline, which may point to a read error. The gene calls are TRBV20-1 and TRBJ2-1; the D gene could be TRBD1 or TRBD2 (6 bases each). The CDR3 is made up of 11 amino acids. CDR1 and CDR2 from the germline V gene are DFQATT and SNEGSKA (reference sequence). The CDR3 nucleotides read TGCAGTGCTAGTAATTCGCGGGACAAAATCTTC. Translation gives CSASNSRDKIF.